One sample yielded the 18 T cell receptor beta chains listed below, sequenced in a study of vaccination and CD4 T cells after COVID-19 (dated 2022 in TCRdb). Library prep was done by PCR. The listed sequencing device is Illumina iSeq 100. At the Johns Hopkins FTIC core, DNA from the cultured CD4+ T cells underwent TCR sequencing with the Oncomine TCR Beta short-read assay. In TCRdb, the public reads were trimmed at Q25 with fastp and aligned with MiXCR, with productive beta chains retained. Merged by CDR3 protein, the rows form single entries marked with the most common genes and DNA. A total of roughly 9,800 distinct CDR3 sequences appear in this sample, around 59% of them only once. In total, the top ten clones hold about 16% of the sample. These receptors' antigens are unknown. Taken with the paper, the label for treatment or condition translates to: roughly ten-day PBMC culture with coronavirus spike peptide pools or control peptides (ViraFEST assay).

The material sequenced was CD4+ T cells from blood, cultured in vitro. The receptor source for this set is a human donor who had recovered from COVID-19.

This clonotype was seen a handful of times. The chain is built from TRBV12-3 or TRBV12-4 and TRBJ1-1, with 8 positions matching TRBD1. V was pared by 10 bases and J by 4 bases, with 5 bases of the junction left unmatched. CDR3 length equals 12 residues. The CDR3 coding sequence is TGTGCCATTTCTCAGGGGGCCACTGAAGCTTTCTTT. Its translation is CAISQGATEAFF.

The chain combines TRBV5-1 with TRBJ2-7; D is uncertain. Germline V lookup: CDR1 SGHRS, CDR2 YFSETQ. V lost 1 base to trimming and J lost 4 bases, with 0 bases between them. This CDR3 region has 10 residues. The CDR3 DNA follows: TGCGCCAGCAGCTTGTACGAGCAGTACTTC. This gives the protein CASSLYEQYF.

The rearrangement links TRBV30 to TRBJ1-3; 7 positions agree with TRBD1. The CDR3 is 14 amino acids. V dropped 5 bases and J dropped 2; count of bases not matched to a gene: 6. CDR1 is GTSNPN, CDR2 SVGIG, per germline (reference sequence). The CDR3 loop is CAWVGGGAGNTIYF. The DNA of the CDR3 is TGTGCCTGGGTCGGAGGGGGCGCTGGAAACACCATATATTTT.

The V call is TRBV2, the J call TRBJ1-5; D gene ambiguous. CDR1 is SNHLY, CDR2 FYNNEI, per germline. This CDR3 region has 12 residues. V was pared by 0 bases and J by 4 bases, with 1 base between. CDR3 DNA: TGTGCCAGCAGTGAAGCGAATCAGCCCCAGCATTTT. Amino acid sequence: CASSEANQPQHF.

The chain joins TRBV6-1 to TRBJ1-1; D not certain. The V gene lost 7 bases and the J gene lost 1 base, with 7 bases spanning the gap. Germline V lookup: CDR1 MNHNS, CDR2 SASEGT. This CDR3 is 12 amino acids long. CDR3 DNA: TGTGCCAGCACCAAGGGGAACACTGAAGCTTTCTTT. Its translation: CASTKGNTEAFF.

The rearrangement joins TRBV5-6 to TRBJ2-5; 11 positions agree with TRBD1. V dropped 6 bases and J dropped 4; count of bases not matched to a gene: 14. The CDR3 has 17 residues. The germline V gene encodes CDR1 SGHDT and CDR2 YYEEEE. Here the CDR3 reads CASTRPVDRGHPETQYF. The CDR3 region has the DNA TGTGCCAGCACCCGGCCGGTGGACAGGGGGCATCCAGAGACCCAGTACTTC.

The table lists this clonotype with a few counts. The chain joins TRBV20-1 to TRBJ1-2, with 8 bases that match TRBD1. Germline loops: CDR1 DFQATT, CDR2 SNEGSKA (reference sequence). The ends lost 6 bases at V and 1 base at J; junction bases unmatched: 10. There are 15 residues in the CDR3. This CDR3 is CSARGTGLNNYGYTF. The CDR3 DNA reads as TGCAGTGCCCGCGGGACAGGCTTAAATAACTATGGCTACACCTTC.

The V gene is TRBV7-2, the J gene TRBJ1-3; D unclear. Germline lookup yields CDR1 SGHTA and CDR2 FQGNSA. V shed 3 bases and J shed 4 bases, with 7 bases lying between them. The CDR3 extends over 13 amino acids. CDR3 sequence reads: CASSLVRGNTIYF. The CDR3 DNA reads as TGTGCCAGCAGCTTGGTCCGAGGAAACACCATATATTTT.

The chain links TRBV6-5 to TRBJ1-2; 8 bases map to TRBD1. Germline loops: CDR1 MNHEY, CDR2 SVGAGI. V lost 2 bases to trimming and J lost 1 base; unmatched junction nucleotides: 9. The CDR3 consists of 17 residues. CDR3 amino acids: CASSYEGTGEYNYGYTF. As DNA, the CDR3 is TGTGCCAGCAGTTACGAAGGGACAGGAGAATATAACTATGGCTACACCTTC.

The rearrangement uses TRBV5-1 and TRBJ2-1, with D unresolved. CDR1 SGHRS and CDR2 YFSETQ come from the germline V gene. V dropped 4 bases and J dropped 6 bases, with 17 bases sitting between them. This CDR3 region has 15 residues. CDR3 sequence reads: CASSVLGNWGNEQFF. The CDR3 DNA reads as TGCGCCAGCAGCGTACTCGGTAACTGGGGCAATGAGCAGTTCTTC.

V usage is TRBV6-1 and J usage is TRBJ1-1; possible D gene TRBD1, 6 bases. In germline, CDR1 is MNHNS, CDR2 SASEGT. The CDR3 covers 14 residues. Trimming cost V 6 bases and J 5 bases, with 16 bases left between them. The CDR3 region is CASSRSEGGTEAFF. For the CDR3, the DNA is TGTGCCAGCAGCCGCTCCGAGGGGGGTACTGAAGCTTTCTTT.

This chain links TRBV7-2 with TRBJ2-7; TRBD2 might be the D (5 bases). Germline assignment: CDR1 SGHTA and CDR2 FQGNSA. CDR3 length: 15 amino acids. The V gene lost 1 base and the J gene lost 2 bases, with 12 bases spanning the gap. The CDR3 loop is CASSLGPTTTYEQYF. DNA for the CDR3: TGTGCCAGCAGCTTAGGTCCCACGACTACCTACGAGCAGTACTTC.

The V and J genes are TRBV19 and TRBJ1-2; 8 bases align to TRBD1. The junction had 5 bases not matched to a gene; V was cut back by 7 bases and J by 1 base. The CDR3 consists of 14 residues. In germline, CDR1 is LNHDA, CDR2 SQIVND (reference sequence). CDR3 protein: CASTRQGFNYGYTF. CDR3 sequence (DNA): TGTGCCAGTACCAGACAGGGGTTTAACTATGGCTACACCTTC. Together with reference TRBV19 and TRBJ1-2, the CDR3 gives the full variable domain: DGGITQSPKYLFRKEGQNVTLSCEQNLNHDAMYWYRQDPGQGLRLIYYSQIVNDFQKGDIAEGYSVSREKKESFPLTVTSAQKNPTAFYLCASTRQGFNYGYTFGSGTRLTVV.

The CDR3 sequence: CASSTEQVREQFF. In nucleotides, the CDR3 is TGTGCCAGCAGCACGGAGCAGGTTAGGGAGCAGTTCTTC. V usage is TRBV7-2 and J usage is TRBJ2-1, with D unresolved. The CDR3 length is 13 residues. CDR1 SGHTA and CDR2 FQGNSA come from the germline V gene. Between the trimmed V and J ends, which lost 5 bases and 10 bases, there was a span of 15 bases.

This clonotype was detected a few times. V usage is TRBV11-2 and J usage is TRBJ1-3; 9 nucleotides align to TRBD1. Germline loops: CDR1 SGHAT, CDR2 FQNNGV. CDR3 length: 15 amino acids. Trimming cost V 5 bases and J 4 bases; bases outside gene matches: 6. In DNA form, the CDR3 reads TGTGCCAGCAGCCCCCGACAGGGGGACGGAAACACCATATATTTT. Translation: CASSPRQGDGNTIYF.

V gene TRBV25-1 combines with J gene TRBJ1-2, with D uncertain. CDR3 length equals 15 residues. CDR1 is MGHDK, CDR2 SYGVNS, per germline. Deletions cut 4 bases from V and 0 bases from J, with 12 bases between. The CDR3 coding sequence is TGTGCCAGCAGTGGATGGGCAGAAGCTAACTATGGCTACACCTTC. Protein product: CASSGWAEANYGYTF.

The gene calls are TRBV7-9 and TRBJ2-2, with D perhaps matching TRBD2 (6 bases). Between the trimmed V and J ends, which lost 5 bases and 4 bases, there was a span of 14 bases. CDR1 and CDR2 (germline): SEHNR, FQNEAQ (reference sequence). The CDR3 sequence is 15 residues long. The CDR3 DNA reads TGTGCCAGCAGCCAGGGACTTCCCCCCACCGGGGAGCTGTTTTTT. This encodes CASSQGLPPTGELFF.

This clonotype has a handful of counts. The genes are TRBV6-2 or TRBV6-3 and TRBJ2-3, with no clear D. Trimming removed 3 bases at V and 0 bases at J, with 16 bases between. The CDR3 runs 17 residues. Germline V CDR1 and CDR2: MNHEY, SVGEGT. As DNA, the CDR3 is TGTGCCAGCAGTTATCTCCCCCCTGGCGGTAGCACAGATACGCAGTATTTT. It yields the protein CASSYLPPGGSTDTQYF.